The entry below gives a single T cell receptor beta chain sequence along with its context. Its antigen is not identified. The source of the sample is a study of cytomegalovirus exposure and HLA in healthy donors. The validation cohort, a group of some 120 subjects, included the donors and was separate from the roughly 670-subject first cohort. Sequencing used immunoSEQ multiplex PCR; TCRdb keeps in-frame clones, though not all of them. The sample has about 200,000 clones; approximately 87% are singletons. Study-level findings and limits: Overall, some 160 TCR beta chains were annotated as cytomegalovirus-associated. Cytomegalovirus status was reportedly diagnosed by the classifier with high sensitivity and specificity.

Germline V gives CDR1 SGHRS, CDR2 YFSETQ. Trimming removed 4 bases from V and 5 bases from J; junction bases left unmatched: 8. This CDR3 contains 15 residues. The chain recombines TRBV5-1 with TRBJ2-2; TRBD1 matches at 7 bases. The sample taken for sequencing was PBMCs. This clonotype was sampled from a woman aged 18 to 35 in good health and CMV-seronegative. CDR3 DNA sequence: TGCGCCAGCAGCGAACAAGGGGGCAGGACCGGGGAGCTGTTTTTT. Translating it yields CASSEQGGRTGELFF.